This paragraph reports one T cell receptor (beta chain). In germline, CDR1 is SGHDT, CDR2 YYEEEE. The CDR3 consists of 13 residues. V dropped 4 bases and J dropped 5; count of bases not matched to a gene: 5. This sample is drawn from a study of OX40 agonist ivuxolimab in advanced cancers. Profiled with immunoSEQ multiplex PCR; TCRdb holds only in-frame clones, not every one. Of tens of thousands of clones listed, 80% to 90% are singletons. The V call is TRBV5-6, the J call TRBJ2-5; the match to TRBD1 covers 7 bases. This specimen consisted of CD4+ or CD8+ T cells sorted from blood, obtained in a trial of the OX40 agonist ivuxolimab. The receptor's source is an adult with an advanced solid tumor such as melanoma, head and neck, liver or kidney cancer. The CDR3 spells CASSPGTVETQYF. CDR3 sequence (DNA): TGTGCCAGCAGCCCCGGGACAGTGGAGACCCAGTACTTC. Variable domain in full (rest from reference TRBV5-6 and TRBJ2-5): DAGVTQSPTHLIKTRGQQVTLRCSPKSGHDTVSWYQQALGQGPQFIFQYYEEEERQRGNFPDRFSGHQFPNYSSELNVNALLLGDSALYLCASSPGTVETQYFGPGTRLLVL.